A selection of T cell receptor beta chains follows, all from one sample in a study of post-analysis software for immune sequencing data. TCRdb analysed the PCR reads with MiXCR anew, one entry per CDR3 protein. Among about 460,000 distinct CDR3 sequences listed, roughly 45% were seen once. The source material was blood. The source of these receptors is a girl aged 5-17 years with multiple sclerosis. Both conserved end residues are part of each CDR3. The D gene is left open where the match is weak.

>TRBD2|TRBV15
CATSRGISGRPQETQYF
>NA|TRBV2
CASSPKGLHVARAGKLFF
>NA|TRBV4-2
CASSQPGGQSRAEQYF
>NA|TRBV14
CASSQDYLYGYTF
>NA|TRBV12-3/TRBV12-4
CASSLDGGRTDTQYF
>TRBD2|TRBV9
CASSALADSYNEQFF
>TRBD1|TRBV6-2/TRBV6-3
CASSHRGNYEQYF
>TRBD2|TRBV7-9
CASSRTSDINEQFF
>TRBD1|TRBV28
CASSSSDRAGYGYTF
>TRBD2|TRBV5-1
CASSLGSGLAGRLFYNEQFF
>TRBD1|TRBV5-1
CASSLLTGYDRMETQYF
>NA|TRBV12-3/TRBV12-4
CASSFTDLYNEQFF
>NA|TRBV21-1
CARGHYNEQFF
>TRBD1|TRBV12-3/TRBV12-4
CASSLMGQPNYGYTF
>NA|TRBV20-1
CSARDGESYGYTF
>TRBD2|TRBV7-3
CASSIGTSGGKNIQYF
>NA|TRBV10-2
CASTHARGWQETQYF
>TRBD1|TRBV15
CATSRGDRDRDGYTF
>TRBD2|TRBV7-9
CASSWSSGLSSYEQYF
>NA|TRBV6-1
CASNRLVADEQFF
>NA|TRBV20-1
CSARGRRRDYEQYF
>NA|TRBV7-2
CASSTGLAGGSDTRYF
>NA|TRBV15
CATSRGGVAKNIQYF
>TRBD2|TRBV29-1
CSVEDERDGNYEQYF
>NA|TRBV5-4
CASSLEGGGGTDMQYF
>NA|TRBV5-1
CASSLDSPLNTEAFF
>TRBD2|TRBV27
CASSLSPASGSGETQYF
>NA|TRBV6-6
CASRPTVGRKITDTQYF
>NA|TRBV28
CASGDVLTLALQETQYF
>NA|TRBV6-5
CASSYSTRGDTQYF
>NA|TRBV20-1
CSARDLSGRGYEQYF
>NA|TRBV27
CASSTQDRNTEAFF